The 6 T cell receptor beta chains in this list originate from one sample, sequenced in a study of cytomegalovirus exposure and HLA in healthy donors. PCR was performed using 60 Vbeta and 13 Jbeta primers. The protocol was immunoSEQ multiplex PCR, while the TCRdb copy is restricted to in-frame clones and leaves out a portion. The sample shows about 150,000 clones, approximately 80% of them seen only once. The sequenced sample was PBMCs. The origin of the receptors is a boy aged 2 to 9 in good health and CMV-seronegative.

The rearrangement uses TRBV5-1 and TRBJ1-2, with 8 nucleotides matching TRBD1. Germline V gives CDR1 SGHRS, CDR2 YFSETQ. CDR3 length equals 12 residues. Trimming removed 4 bases from V and 9 bases from J; junction bases left unmatched: 5. In nucleotides, the CDR3 is TGCGCCAGCAGCCCCGGACAGGGAAGCTACACCTTC. This encodes CASSPGQGSYTF.

The chain carries TRBV6-6 and TRBJ2-7; TRBD1 matches at 7 bases. V was clipped by 6 bases and J by 2 bases; unmatched bases: 7. The CDR3 runs to 14 residues. Germline V gene sequence: CDR1 MNHNY, CDR2 SVGAGI (reference sequence). CDR3 residues: CASSRAGGAYEQYF. The CDR3 nucleotides read TGTGCCAGCAGCCGGGCAGGGGGTGCCTACGAGCAGTACTTC.

The chain couples TRBV19 to TRBJ2-3; D is undetermined. This CDR3 region has 15 residues. V dropped 7 bases and J dropped 1 base, with 15 bases sitting between them. Germline V gene lookup returns CDR1 LNHDA and CDR2 SQIVND (reference sequence). The CDR3 DNA is TGTGCCAGTACCTCGACTGAGGTTGGCACAGATACGCAGTATTTT. Amino acids: CASTSTEVGTDTQYF.

The chain has TRBV2 and TRBJ2-5; 9 positions match TRBD2. This CDR3 is 17 amino acids long. The trim removed 1 base at V and 4 bases at J, leaving 10 bases unmatched. The germline CDR1 and CDR2 sequences are SNHLY and FYNNEI. This CDR3 reads CASSEGGAGGLLETQYF. The CDR3 DNA sequence: TGTGCCAGCAGTGAAGGAGGGGCGGGGGGGCTGCTAGAGACCCAGTACTTC.

The chain links TRBV6-1 to TRBJ1-4; 7 nucleotides agree with TRBD1. The junction had 8 bases not matched to a gene; V was cut back by 7 bases and J by 3 bases. In germline, CDR1 is MNHNS, CDR2 SASEGT. This CDR3 comprises 15 residues. The CDR3 spells CASIIGTAPNEKLFF. The CDR3 DNA sequence: TGTGCCAGCATCATAGGGACAGCGCCTAATGAAAAACTGTTTTTT.

As to this clone: An end of the junction differs from the germline gene, which may be a read error. The chain carries TRBV5-1 and TRBJ1-1; D gene ambiguous. The CDR3 runs 13 residues. The germline CDR1 and CDR2 sequences are SGHRS and YFSETQ. The CDR3 loop reads CASSLEMNIEAFF. For the CDR3, the DNA is TGCGCCAGCAGCTTGGAGATGAACATTGAAGCTTTCTTT. Looking up the rest from reference TRBV5-1 and TRBJ1-1 gives the full variable domain: KAGVTQTPRYLIKTRGQQVTLSCSPISGHRSVSWYQQTPGQGLQFLFEYFSETQRNKGNFPGRFSGRQFSNSRSEMNVSTLELGDSALYLCASSLEMNIEAFFGQGTRLTVV.